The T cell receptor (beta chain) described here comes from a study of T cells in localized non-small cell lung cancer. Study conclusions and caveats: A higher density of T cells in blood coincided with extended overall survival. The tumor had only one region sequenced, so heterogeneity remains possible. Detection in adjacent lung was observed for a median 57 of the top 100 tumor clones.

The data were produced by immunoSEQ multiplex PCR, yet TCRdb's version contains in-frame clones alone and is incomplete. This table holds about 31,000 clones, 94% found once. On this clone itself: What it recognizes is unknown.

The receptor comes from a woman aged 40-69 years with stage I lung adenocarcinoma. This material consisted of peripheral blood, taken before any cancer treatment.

CDR3 loop: CASSKQTGSTDTQYF. In DNA, the CDR3 is TGTGCCAGCTCAAAACAGACAGGGTCCACAGATACGCAGTATTTT. The rearrangement links TRBV18 to TRBJ2-3; 7 positions agree with TRBD1. This CDR3 is 15 amino acids long. V lost 5 bases, J lost 2 bases, and 7 bases stayed unmatched. Germline V gene lookup returns CDR1 KGHSH and CDR2 LQKENI.